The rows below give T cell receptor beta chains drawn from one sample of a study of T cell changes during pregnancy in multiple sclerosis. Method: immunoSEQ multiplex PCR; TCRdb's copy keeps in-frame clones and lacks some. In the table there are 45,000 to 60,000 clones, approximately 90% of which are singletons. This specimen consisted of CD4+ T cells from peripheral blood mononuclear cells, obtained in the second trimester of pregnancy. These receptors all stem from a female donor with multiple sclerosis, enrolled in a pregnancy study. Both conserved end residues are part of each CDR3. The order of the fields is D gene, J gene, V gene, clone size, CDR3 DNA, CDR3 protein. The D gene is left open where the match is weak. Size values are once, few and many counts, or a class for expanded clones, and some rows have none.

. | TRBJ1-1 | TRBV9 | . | TGTGCCAGCAGCACCCTCCGAGGAAGCACTGAAGCTTTCTTT | CASSTLRGSTEAFF
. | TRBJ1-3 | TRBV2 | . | TGTGCCAGCAGTGAATCTCCCCCAGAAGCTGGAAACACCATATATTTT | CASSESPPEAGNTIYF
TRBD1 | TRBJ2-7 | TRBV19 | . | TGTGCCAGTATGGAGAACAGGGGCTCCTACGAGCAGTACTTC | CASMENRGSYEQYF
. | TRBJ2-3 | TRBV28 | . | TGTGCCAGCCCCCCGACAGGAATCCCCACAGATACGCAGTATTTT | CASPPTGIPTDTQYF
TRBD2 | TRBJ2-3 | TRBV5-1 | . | TGCGCCAGCAGCGAGGGACTAGCGTGGGCCCCGGGGGATACGCAGTATTTT | CASSEGLAWAPGDTQYF
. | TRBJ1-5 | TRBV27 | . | TGTGCCAGCAGAGCGGGAGGGTTCAATCAGCCCCAGCATTTT | CASRAGGFNQPQHF
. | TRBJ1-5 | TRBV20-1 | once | TGCAGTGCTAGTATCGATCAGCCCCAGCATTTT | CSASIDQPQHF
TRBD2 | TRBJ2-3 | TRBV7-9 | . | TGTGCCAGCAGCTTAGCCAGCGGGGGCACAGATACGCAGTATTTT | CASSLASGGTDTQYF
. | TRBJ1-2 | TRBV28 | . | TGTGCCAGCAGTTTAAGCAGGGGCTACACCTTC | CASSLSRGYTF
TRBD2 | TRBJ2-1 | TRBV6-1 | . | TGTGCCAGCAGTGACGAAGGGCTAGCGGGAGTGCATGAGCAGTTCTTC | CASSDEGLAGVHEQFF
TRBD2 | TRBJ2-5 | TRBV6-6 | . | TGTGCCAGCAGTTTAGCGGGAGGAGGGCAAGAGACCCAGTACTTC | CASSLAGGGQETQYF
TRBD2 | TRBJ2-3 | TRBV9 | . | TGTGCCAGCAGCGTTAGCGGGAGCCCTAGCACAGATACGCAGTATTTT | CASSVSGSPSTDTQYF
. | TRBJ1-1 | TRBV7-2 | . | TGTGCCAGCAGCTTAAGGAGGGCGCGCACTGAAGCTTTCTTT | CASSLRRARTEAFF
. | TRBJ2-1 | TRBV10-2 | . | TGCGCCAGCAGTGTAGTGAATGAGCAGTTCTTC | CASSVVNEQFF
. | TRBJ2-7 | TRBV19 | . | TGTGCCAGTAGTATTGTGTCAGGCCAGGGCCACGAGCAGTACTTC | CASSIVSGQGHEQYF
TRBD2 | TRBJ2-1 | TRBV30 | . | TGTGCCTGTGCTAGCGGGAGCTACAATGAGCAGTTCTTC | CACASGSYNEQFF
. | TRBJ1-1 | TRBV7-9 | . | TGTGCCAGCAGCTTAGAATCTCAGGGGCCCATGAACACTGAAGCTTTCTTT | CASSLESQGPMNTEAFF
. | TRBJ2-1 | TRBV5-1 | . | TGCGCCAGCAGCTTGGATGCCCAGGCCACAACCTTCTACAATGAGCAGTTCTTC | CASSLDAQATTFYNEQFF
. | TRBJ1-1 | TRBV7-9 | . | TGTGCCAGCAGCTTGACAGGCCGGAACACTGAAGCTTTCTTT | CASSLTGRNTEAFF
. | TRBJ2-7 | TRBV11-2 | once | TGTGCCAGCAGCTTAGGGGCCAGAGGGCACGAGCAGTACTTC | CASSLGARGHEQYF
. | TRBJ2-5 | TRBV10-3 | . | TGTGCCATCAGTGAGCAGAACCAAGAGACCCAGTACTTC | CAISEQNQETQYF
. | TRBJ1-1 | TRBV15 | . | TGTGCCACCAGCGGGGCGAACACTGAAGCTTTCTTT | CATSGANTEAFF
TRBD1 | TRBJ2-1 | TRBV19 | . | TGTGCCAGCACCAGGGGACAGGGGAGGAATGAGCAGTTCTTC | CASTRGQGRNEQFF
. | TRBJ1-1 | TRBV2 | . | TGTGCCAGCAGTGAAGTGAGGGGAGGGACTGAAGCTTTCTTT | CASSEVRGGTEAFF
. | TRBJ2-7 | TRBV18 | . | TGTGCCAGCTCACCGCGAGGGAATGACTACGAGCAGTACTTC | CASSPRGNDYEQYF
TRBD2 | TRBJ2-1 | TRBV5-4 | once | TGTGCCAGCAGGACTAGCGGGGGAAACAATGAGCAGTTCTTC | CASRTSGGNNEQFF
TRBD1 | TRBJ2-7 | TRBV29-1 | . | TGCAGCGTTGAAAGACAGGGGGCATGGTACTTC | CSVERQGAWYF
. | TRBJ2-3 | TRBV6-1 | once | TGTGCCAGCAGTGAAGTTGGGGGGACAGATACGCAGTATTTT | CASSEVGGTDTQYF
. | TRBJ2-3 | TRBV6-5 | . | TGTGCCAGCAGTTACGGGGGCCTAGATACGCAGTATTTT | CASSYGGLDTQYF
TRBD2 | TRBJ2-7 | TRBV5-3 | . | TGTGCCAGAAGCTTGGTTCGTCGAGGGAGACTAGCGGGAGGCTACGAGCAGTACTTC | CARSLVRRGRLAGGYEQYF
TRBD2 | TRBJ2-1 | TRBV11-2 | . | TGTGCCAGCAGCCCCGGGACTAGCGGACCCGTCTCCTACAATGAGCAGTTCTTC | CASSPGTSGPVSYNEQFF
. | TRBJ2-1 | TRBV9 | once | TGTGCCAGCAGCGTGGCAGGGTACTCCTACAATGAGCAGTTCTTC | CASSVAGYSYNEQFF
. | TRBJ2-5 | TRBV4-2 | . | TGTGCCAGCAGCCAAGATCTGGGGCAGACTCAAGAGACCCAGTACTTC | CASSQDLGQTQETQYF
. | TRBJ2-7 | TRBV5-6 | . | TGTGCCAGCAGCTTGGCGGCAGGGTCGTTATGGGAGCAGTACTTC | CASSLAAGSLWEQYF
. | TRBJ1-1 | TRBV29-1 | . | TGCAGCGTTGAAGAAACAGTAACTGAAGCTTTCTTT | CSVEETVTEAFF
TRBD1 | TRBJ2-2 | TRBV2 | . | TGTGCCAGCAAGCCCGGGACAGGGACGGGGACCGGGGAGCTGTTTTTT | CASKPGTGTGTGELFF
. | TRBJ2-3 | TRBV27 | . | TGTGCCAGCAGATATCGGGAAGCGGATACGCAGTATTTT | CASRYREADTQYF
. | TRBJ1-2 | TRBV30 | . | TGTGCCTGGAGCCCCCTCTCGGGGGTCTATGGCTACACCTTC | CAWSPLSGVYGYTF
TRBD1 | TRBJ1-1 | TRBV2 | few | TGTGCCAGCAGAGCCAGGGGGCTATTGAACACTGAAGCTTTCTTT | CASRARGLLNTEAFF
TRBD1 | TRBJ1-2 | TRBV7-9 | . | TGTGCCAGCAGCTCCGTGGGACAGGGGGCCGGAGGCTACACCTTC | CASSSVGQGAGGYTF
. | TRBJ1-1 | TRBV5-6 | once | TGTGCCAGCAGCCAGGGTTTTGAAGCTTTCTTT | CASSQGFEAFF
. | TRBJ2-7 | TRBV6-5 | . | TGTGCCAGCAGTTATCCAGGATCCTACGAGCAGTACTTC | CASSYPGSYEQYF
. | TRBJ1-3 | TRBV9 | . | TGTGCCAGCAGCGTAGGCGGTGCTGGAAACACCATATATTTT | CASSVGGAGNTIYF
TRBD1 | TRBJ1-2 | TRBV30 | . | TGTGCCCGGGACAGTAACTATGGCTACACCTTC | CARDSNYGYTF
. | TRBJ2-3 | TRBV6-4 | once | TGTGCCAGCCCCCACATCGGACTTAACACAGATACGCAGTATTTT | CASPHIGLNTDTQYF
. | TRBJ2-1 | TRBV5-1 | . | TGCGCCAGCAGCTTGGAGGTAGCCGGATACAATGAGCAGTTCTTC | CASSLEVAGYNEQFF
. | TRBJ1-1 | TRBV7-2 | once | TGTGCCAGCAGCCTCCGAGAGGCGTACTGGAATCAGAACACTGAAGCTTTCTTT | CASSLREAYWNQNTEAFF
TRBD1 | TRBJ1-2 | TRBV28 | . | TGTGCCAGCAGTTTAGGGGGACAGGGGGGATCCACCTTC | CASSLGGQGGSTF
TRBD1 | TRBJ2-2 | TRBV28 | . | TGTGCCAGCAGTGGGGACAGGGCGATTGGGGAGCTGTTTTTT | CASSGDRAIGELFF
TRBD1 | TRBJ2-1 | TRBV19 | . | TGTGCCAGTAATCCGGACAGGGGGAATGAGCAGTTCTTC | CASNPDRGNEQFF
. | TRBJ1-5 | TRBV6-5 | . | TGTGCCAGCTTTCACAGGGACAGCAATCAGCCCCAGCATTTT | CASFHRDSNQPQHF
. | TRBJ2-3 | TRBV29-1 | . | TGCAGCGTTGACCCTCATAGGACAGAACAGAAGTATTTT | CSVDPHRTEQKYF
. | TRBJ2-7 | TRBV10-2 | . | TGCGCCAGCAGGTCCACAGGGGAGGACGAGCAGTACTTC | CASRSTGEDEQYF
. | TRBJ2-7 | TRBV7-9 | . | TGTGCCAGCAGCTCTGGCCTGGTAACTAGTAGGGAGCAGTACTTC | CASSSGLVTSREQYF
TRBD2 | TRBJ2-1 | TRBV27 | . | TGTGCCAGCAGTCGTCCCACGGGGGGGCAAATGTACAATGAGCAGTTCTTC | CASSRPTGGQMYNEQFF
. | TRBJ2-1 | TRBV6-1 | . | TGTGCCAGCAGTGAACGCGGCGCCCAGCCCTACAATGAGCAGTTCTTC | CASSERGAQPYNEQFF
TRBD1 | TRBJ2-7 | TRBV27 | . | TGTGCCAGCAGTTTATCGAGGCAGGGGGCGAAGGGCGAGCAGTACTTC | CASSLSRQGAKGEQYF
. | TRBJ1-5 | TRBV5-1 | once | TGCGCCAGCAGCTTACAGGACCCCAACTTTGAGCCCCAGCATTTT | CASSLQDPNFEPQHF
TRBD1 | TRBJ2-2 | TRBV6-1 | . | TGTGCCAGCAGTGTGGACAGGCCCCCCGGGGAGCTGTTTTTT | CASSVDRPPGELFF
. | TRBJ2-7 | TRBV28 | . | TGTGCCAGCAGTCCCTACGGGTACGAGCAGTACTTC | CASSPYGYEQYF